This is a list of T cell receptor beta chains from one sample in a study of cytomegalovirus exposure and HLA in healthy donors. Using immunoSEQ multiplex PCR, the repertoire was profiled, and TCRdb retains in-frame clones only, with some absent. This sample has over 130,000 clones, with more than 75% found just once. Sequenced input: PBMCs. These receptors all come from a man aged 35-49 years in good health and CMV-seronegative. Both conserved end residues are part of each CDR3. The D gene is left open where the match is weak. Part of the rows lack a size; the others show once, few, many or a class for expanded clones.

CDR3aa: CASSFNRGQETQYF
CDR3nt: TGTGCCAGCAGCTTCAACAGGGGGCAAGAGACCCAGTACTTC
len: 14
d_gene: TRBD1
j_gene: TRBJ2-5
v_gene: TRBV11-2
abundance: -

CDR3aa: CASSGRVTDTQYF
CDR3nt: TGTGCCAGTAGTGGCAGGGTCACAGATACGCAGTATTTT
len: 13
d_gene: -
j_gene: TRBJ2-3
v_gene: TRBV19
abundance: -

CDR3aa: CASSSRRENSPLHF
CDR3nt: TGTGCCAGCAGCTCGAGACGGGAAAATTCACCCCTCCACTTT
len: 14
d_gene: -
j_gene: TRBJ1-6
v_gene: TRBV7-3
abundance: -

CDR3aa: CASSPLGQGQETQYF
CDR3nt: TGTGCCAGTAGTCCTTTAGGGCAGGGGCAAGAGACCCAGTACTTC
len: 15
d_gene: -
j_gene: TRBJ2-5
v_gene: TRBV19
abundance: few

CDR3aa: CASSVGQGFLSGNTIYF
CDR3nt: TGTGCCAGCAGCGTGGGACAGGGTTTCTTATCTGGAAACACCATATATTTT
len: 17
d_gene: TRBD1
j_gene: TRBJ1-3
v_gene: TRBV5-5
abundance: once

CDR3aa: CASRDRGTDTQYF
CDR3nt: TGTGCCAGCAGGGATAGGGGAACAGATACGCAGTATTTT
len: 13
d_gene: -
j_gene: TRBJ2-3
v_gene: TRBV6-5
abundance: -

CDR3aa: CASNPGVAGVNNEQFF
CDR3nt: TGTGCCAGCAACCCAGGGGTAGCGGGGGTAAACAATGAGCAGTTCTTC
len: 16
d_gene: TRBD2
j_gene: TRBJ2-1
v_gene: TRBV7-9
abundance: -

CDR3aa: CASSSPGGSTGNTIYF
CDR3nt: TGTGCCAGCAGCTCCCCTGGCGGGTCTACTGGAAACACCATATATTTT
len: 16
d_gene: -
j_gene: TRBJ1-3
v_gene: TRBV7-9
abundance: -

CDR3aa: CASSPYATGAIEAFF
CDR3nt: TGTGCCAGCTCACCTTACGCGACAGGGGCGATTGAAGCTTTCTTT
len: 15
d_gene: TRBD1
j_gene: TRBJ1-1
v_gene: TRBV18
abundance: once

CDR3aa: CAWSGQETNEKLFF
CDR3nt: TGTGCCTGGAGTGGGCAAGAAACTAATGAAAAACTGTTTTTT
len: 14
d_gene: -
j_gene: TRBJ1-4
v_gene: TRBV30
abundance: -

CDR3aa: CASPGAGGYTF
CDR3nt: TGTGCCAGTCCAGGGGCAGGTGGCTACACCTTC
len: 11
d_gene: -
j_gene: TRBJ1-2
v_gene: TRBV28
abundance: -

CDR3aa: CASSSHGIQPQHF
CDR3nt: TGTGCCAGCAGCTCCCACGGGATCCAGCCCCAGCATTTT
len: 13
d_gene: -
j_gene: TRBJ1-5
v_gene: TRBV5-6
abundance: few

CDR3aa: CSAGQGPSYEQYF
CDR3nt: TGCAGCGCCGGACAGGGCCCTTCCTACGAGCAGTACTTC
len: 13
d_gene: TRBD1
j_gene: TRBJ2-7
v_gene: TRBV29-1
abundance: few

CDR3aa: CASSPPTSLYHEQYF
CDR3nt: TGTGCCAGCTCACCACCGACATCTCTTTACCACGAGCAGTACTTC
len: 15
d_gene: -
j_gene: TRBJ2-7
v_gene: TRBV18
abundance: -

CDR3aa: CASSLVGGGTNTEAFF
CDR3nt: TGTGCCAGCAGCTTAGTGGGGGGGGGCACGAACACTGAAGCTTTCTTT
len: 16
d_gene: -
j_gene: TRBJ1-1
v_gene: TRBV7-8
abundance: -

CDR3aa: CASSLLGPILAIIIAKNIQYF
CDR3nt: TGTGCCAGCAGTTTGTTAGGCCCCATCCTAGCCATCATTATAGCCAAAAACATTCAGTACTTC
len: 21
d_gene: -
j_gene: TRBJ2-4
v_gene: TRBV28
abundance: once

CDR3aa: CSVERQADTGELFF
CDR3nt: TGCAGCGTTGAACGGCAGGCCGACACCGGGGAGCTGTTTTTT
len: 14
d_gene: -
j_gene: TRBJ2-2
v_gene: TRBV29-1
abundance: -

CDR3aa: CASSIVLDRWNTEAFF
CDR3nt: TGTGCCAGTAGTATAGTTCTGGACAGGTGGAACACTGAAGCTTTCTTT
len: 16
d_gene: TRBD1
j_gene: TRBJ1-1
v_gene: TRBV19
abundance: -

CDR3aa: CATGTGGSGNTIYF
CDR3nt: TGTGCCACCGGGACAGGGGGCTCTGGAAACACCATATATTTT
len: 14
d_gene: TRBD1
j_gene: TRBJ1-3
v_gene: TRBV10-3
abundance: -

CDR3aa: CASSLKLAGVLDTQYF
CDR3nt: TGTGCCAGTAGTCTCAAGCTAGCGGGAGTCCTAGATACGCAGTATTTT
len: 16
d_gene: TRBD2
j_gene: TRBJ2-3
v_gene: TRBV19
abundance: -

CDR3aa: CASSLRRTGYEQYF
CDR3nt: TGTGCCAGCAGCTTAAGGAGGACAGGCTACGAGCAGTACTTC
len: 14
d_gene: TRBD1
j_gene: TRBJ2-7
v_gene: TRBV7-2
abundance: once

CDR3aa: CASRGLLEGSNNSPLHF
CDR3nt: TGTGCCAGCAGAGGTTTGTTAGAGGGTAGCAATAATTCACCCCTCCACTTT
len: 17
d_gene: -
j_gene: TRBJ1-6
v_gene: TRBV27
abundance: -

CDR3aa: CASSLTGNNSPLHF
CDR3nt: TGTGCCAGCAGCCTGACAGGGAATAATTCACCCCTCCACTTT
len: 14
d_gene: TRBD1
j_gene: TRBJ1-6
v_gene: TRBV7-9
abundance: few

CDR3aa: CAGREPSGNTIYF
CDR3nt: TGTGCCGGACGGGAGCCCTCTGGAAACACCATATATTTT
len: 13
d_gene: -
j_gene: TRBJ1-3
v_gene: TRBV19
abundance: once

CDR3aa: CASSQEVAGEQFF
CDR3nt: TGCGCCAGCAGCCAAGAGGTAGCGGGTGAGCAGTTCTTC
len: 13
d_gene: TRBD2
j_gene: TRBJ2-1
v_gene: TRBV4-1
abundance: few

CDR3aa: CASSLALAGLSQTQYF
CDR3nt: TGTGCCAGCAGCTTAGCGCTAGCGGGATTATCTCAGACCCAGTACTTC
len: 16
d_gene: TRBD2
j_gene: TRBJ2-5
v_gene: TRBV7-8
abundance: -

CDR3aa: CASSMFRVDGYTF
CDR3nt: TGTGCCAGTAGTATGTTTCGGGTGGATGGCTACACCTTC
len: 13
d_gene: -
j_gene: TRBJ1-2
v_gene: TRBV19
abundance: -